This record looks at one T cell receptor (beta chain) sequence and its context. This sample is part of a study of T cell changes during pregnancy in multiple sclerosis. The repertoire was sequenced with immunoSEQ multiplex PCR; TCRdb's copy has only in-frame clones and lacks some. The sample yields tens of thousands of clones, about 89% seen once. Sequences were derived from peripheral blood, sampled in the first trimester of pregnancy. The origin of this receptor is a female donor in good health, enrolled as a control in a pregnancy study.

The CDR3 nucleotides are TGTGCCAGCAGTTACTCTCTGGTACAGAATAATTCACCCCTCCACTTT. Its protein product is CASSYSLVQNNSPLHF. The chain combines TRBV6-5 with TRBJ1-6, with D uncertain. From germline, CDR1 is MNHEY and CDR2 SVGAGI. V was trimmed by 0 bases and J by 5 bases, leaving 11 bases between them. The CDR3 length is 16 residues.